A single sample gave rise to the 26 T cell receptor beta chains below, sequenced in a study of shared clonotypes between healthy human individuals. Data came from immunoSEQ multiplex PCR; TCRdb stores just in-frame clones and leaves some out. The sample includes about 470,000 clones, 79% seen only once; the top ten take about 13%. The specimen sequenced was PBMCs. Receptors were obtained from a woman aged 40 to 50 in good health. Some clones in this sample may be carry-over from other donors' samples.

This sequence joins TRBV19 and TRBJ1-1; D unresolved. Germline lookup yields CDR1 LNHDA and CDR2 SQIVND (reference sequence). There are 16 residues in the CDR3. V lost 6 bases to trimming and J lost 0 bases, with 17 bases between them. CDR3 sequence reads: CASRDYGSQMNTEAFF. DNA of the CDR3: TGTGCCAGTAGGGATTACGGCAGCCAAATGAACACTGAAGCTTTCTTT.

The genes are TRBV28 and TRBJ1-5; 8 nucleotides align to TRBD1. V dropped 6 bases and J dropped 4; count of bases not matched to a gene: 8. Germline V gene data show CDR1 as MDHEN and CDR2 as SYDVKM. This CDR3 is 15 amino acids long. CDR3: CASSKDRVANQPQHF. As DNA, the CDR3 is TGTGCCAGCAGCAAGGACAGGGTAGCAAATCAGCCCCAGCATTTT.

The chain combines TRBV6-4 with TRBJ1-5; a weak D match, TRBD1 (5 bases). Germline loops: CDR1 MRHNA, CDR2 SNTAGT. The V end was cut by 7 bases, the J end by 6 bases, with 19 bases between. The CDR3 totals 15 residues. DNA for the CDR3: TGTGCCAGCAAGGGGAGGCAGGGAGGTCGTCAGCCCCAGCATTTT. Amino acid sequence: CASKGRQGGRQPQHF.

The V gene is TRBV5-6, the J gene TRBJ2-3; weak D call: TRBD1 (6 bases). The CDR3 has 13 residues. Germline V gives CDR1 SGHDT, CDR2 YYEEEE. Trimming took 4 bases from V and 4 from J, leaving 10 bases between them. The CDR3 bases are TGTGCCAGCAGCCCCTACAGGGCAGATACGCAGTATTTT. Its translation: CASSPYRADTQYF.

The chain combines TRBV28 with TRBJ2-5, with D possibly being TRBD1 (5 bases). This CDR3 contains 15 residues. Germline V CDR1 and CDR2: MDHEN, SYDVKM. V shed 2 bases and J shed 5 bases, with 15 bases lying between them. The CDR3 region has the DNA TGTGCCAGCAGTTTACTCCTCCAGGGTCTCGAGACCCAGTACTTC. Translation gives CASSLLLQGLETQYF.

Here the CDR3 DNA reads TGTGCCATCAGTGGAAGTGGCGCCGACGAAAAACTGTTTTTT. It codes for CAISGSGADEKLFF. The V and J genes are TRBV10-3 and TRBJ1-4; D gene unclear. Trimming stripped 4 bases from V and 8 bases from J, with 14 bases between. Germline lookup yields CDR1 ENHRY and CDR2 SYGVKD. CDR3 length: 14 residues.

This chain links TRBV19 with TRBJ2-1; D might be TRBD2 (5 bases). The CDR3 contains 14 residues. The germline gives CDR1 LNHDA, CDR2 SQIVND (reference sequence). The V gene lost 9 bases and the J gene lost 3 bases, with 15 bases spanning the gap. For the CDR3, the DNA is TGTGCCAGCGCCGCGGACTCGAACTACAATGAGCAGTTCTTC. This codes for CASAADSNYNEQFF.

This sequence joins TRBV5-1 and TRBJ2-3; TRBD2 matches 9 bases. From germline, CDR1 is SGHRS and CDR2 YFSETQ. The length of the CDR3 is 15 residues. The V segment lost 4 bases and the J segment 2 bases; nucleotides outside the gene matches: 5. DNA of the CDR3: TGCGCCAGCAGCCTACGGACTAGCGACACAGATACGCAGTATTTT. Translated: CASSLRTSDTDTQYF.

The chain has TRBV7-2 and TRBJ1-1; 7 bases agree with TRBD1. Trimming at V came to 4 bases and at J to 5 bases, leaving 10 bases not matched to a gene. This CDR3 is 15 amino acids long. Germline CDR1 is SGHTA and CDR2 is FQGNSA. Here the CDR3 DNA reads TGTGCCAGCAGCTCTTCGACAGGGCGGCAGACTGAAGCTTTCTTT. Translating gives CASSSSTGRQTEAFF. Full variable domain (outside the CDR3, taken from reference TRBV7-2 and TRBJ1-1): GAGVSQSPSNKVTEKGKDVELRCDPISGHTALYWYRQSLGQGLEFLIYFQGNSAPDKSGLPSDRFSAERTGGSVSTLTIQRTQQEDSAVYLCASSSSTGRQTEAFFGQGTRLTVV.

This clone was detected many times. V gene TRBV2 combines with J gene TRBJ2-3; weak D call: TRBD1 (6 bases). The CDR3 sequence is 17 residues long. Germline CDR1 SNHLY, CDR2 FYNNEI. With 3 bases removed from V and 6 bases from J, the gap between germline ends came to 22 bases. The CDR3 spells CASSDLRSSHREDTQYF. CDR3 in DNA: TGTGCCAGCAGTGATCTACGGTCCTCCCACAGGGAGGATACGCAGTATTTT. Full variable domain (missing parts from reference TRBV2 and TRBJ2-3): EPEVTQTPSHQVTQMGQEVILRCVPISNHLYFYWYRQILGQKVEFLVSFYNNEISEKSEIFDDQFSVERPDGSNFTLKIRSTKLEDSAMYFCASSDLRSSHREDTQYFGPGTRLTVL.

This clone was found a few times. V usage is TRBV30 and J usage is TRBJ1-2; 7 positions agree with TRBD1. Germline CDR1 GTSNPN, CDR2 SVGIG (reference sequence). V dropped 8 bases and J dropped 7; count of bases not matched to a gene: 7. The CDR3 is 11 amino acids. CDR3 coding DNA: TGTGCCATAGACAGGGCCGCTGGCTACACCTTC. The encoded protein is CAIDRAAGYTF.

The gene calls are TRBV7-7 and TRBJ2-7; D not resolved. This CDR3 contains 15 residues. V lost 4 bases to trimming and J lost 2 bases, with 15 bases between them. Germline values: CDR1 SSHAT, CDR2 FNYEAQ (reference sequence). The CDR3 loop is CASSSHSAAAYEQYF. The CDR3 DNA is TGTGCCAGCAGCTCCCACTCCGCTGCGGCCTACGAGCAGTACTTC.

The chain combines TRBV29-1 with TRBJ1-1; no clear D. Germline V CDR1 and CDR2: SQVTM, ANQGSEA. This CDR3 comprises 12 residues. V lost 6 bases and J lost 1, with 9 bases in between. This CDR3 reads CSVGVQNTEAFF. Written as DNA, the CDR3 is TGCAGCGTCGGGGTGCAGAACACTGAAGCTTTCTTT.

The chain recombines TRBV7-2 with TRBJ2-1; 11 nucleotides line up with TRBD2. This CDR3 is built from 16 residues. Trimming at V came to 5 bases and at J to 10 bases, leaving 13 bases not matched to a gene. Per the germline V gene, CDR1 is SGHTA and CDR2 is FQGNSA. The CDR3 region is CASSPSLLAGVGEQFF. The DNA of the CDR3 is TGTGCCAGCAGCCCTAGCCTACTAGCGGGAGTGGGGGAGCAGTTCTTC.

About this clone: Other DNA sequences in the sample encode the same CDR3. V usage is TRBV7-3 and J usage is TRBJ1-1; D possibly corresponds to TRBD1 (6 bases). Germline CDR1 SGHTA, CDR2 FQGTGA. Trimming took off 2 bases at V and 1 base at J, with 8 bases between the two ends. CDR3 length: 14 residues. The CDR3 protein is CASSLGGQNTEAFF. CDR3 DNA: TGTGCCAGCAGCTTAGGGGGGCAGAACACTGAAGCTTTCTTT.

The chain recombines TRBV30 with TRBJ2-3; 8 positions match TRBD2. The germline V gene has CDR1 GTSNPN and CDR2 SVGIG (reference sequence). The CDR3 has 16 amino acids. J was trimmed by 6 bases and V by 0 bases; bases with no gene match: 11. CDR3 nucleotide sequence: TGTGCCTGGAGTGTTACGGGAGCGGGAGCGGGGGATACGCAGTATTTT. Translated: CAWSVTGAGAGDTQYF.

The V gene is TRBV5-1, the J gene TRBJ2-7; D not resolved. This CDR3 contains 13 residues. Germline V gene sequence: CDR1 SGHRS, CDR2 YFSETQ. V was clipped by 5 bases and J by 3 bases, with 12 bases between them. CDR3 sequence reads: CASRSDEFYEQYF. Here the CDR3 DNA reads TGCGCCAGCAGATCCGACGAATTCTACGAGCAGTACTTC.

The J gene is TRBJ2-7, the V gene TRBV18, with unresolved D. With 4 bases removed from V and 4 bases from J, the gap between germline ends came to 14 bases. The germline V gene has CDR1 KGHSH and CDR2 LQKENI. The CDR3 spans 14 residues. CDR3 nucleotide sequence: TGTGCCAGCTCACTACAGACGGACGGATACGAGCAGTACTTC. Its translation is CASSLQTDGYEQYF.

The rearrangement joins TRBV10-3 to TRBJ1-3; D is unclear. With 3 bases removed from V and 7 bases from J, the gap between germline ends came to 22 bases. The CDR3 is 17 amino acids. CDR1 is ENHRY and CDR2 is SYGVKD in the germline V gene. The CDR3 sequence: CAISDVTRTGERNTIYF. The CDR3 nucleotides are TGTGCCATCAGTGACGTCACTCGGACCGGCGAAAGGAACACCATATATTTT.

To note about this clone: The sample contains more than one DNA sequence encoding this CDR3. This chain connects TRBV4-1 to TRBJ1-5; D remains ambiguous. CDR3 length: 14 amino acids. The germline V and J ends were trimmed by 4 bases and 1 base, with 8 bases remaining between them. Germline V gene data show CDR1 as MGHRA and CDR2 as YSYEKL. CDR3 nucleotide sequence: TGCGCCAGCAGCCCGGACGGAAGCAATCAGCCCCAGCATTTT. It encodes CASSPDGSNQPQHF.

The V gene is TRBV18, the J gene TRBJ2-3; perhaps TRBD1 as D (6 bases). Germline assignment: CDR1 KGHSH and CDR2 LQKENI. CDR3 length: 17 amino acids. The V and J ends lost 2 bases and 0 bases respectively, with 15 bases between them. CDR3 sequence: CASSPGWDIASTDTQYF. The DNA for the CDR3 is TGTGCCAGCTCACCAGGTTGGGACATTGCTAGCACAGATACGCAGTATTTT. The variable domain in full, completed from reference TRBV18 and TRBJ2-3, reads NAGVMQNPRHLVRRRGQEARLRCSPMKGHSHVYWYRQLPEEGLKFMVYLQKENIIDESGMPKERFSAEFPKEGPSILRIQQVVRGDSAAYFCASSPGWDIASTDTQYFGPGTRLTVL.

This clone was counted once. The chain employs TRBV28 and TRBJ1-5, with D perhaps TRBD1 (5 bases). Germline V gives CDR1 MDHEN, CDR2 SYDVKM. The CDR3 spans 15 residues. Trimming took 5 bases from V and 6 from J, leaving 17 bases between them. As DNA, the CDR3 is TGTGCCAGCAGTCACCAGGGTATGGGGATTCAGCCCCAGCATTTT. It is translated as CASSHQGMGIQPQHF.

This clone was counted once. J is TRBJ2-1 and V is TRBV11-2; D is unclear. The ends were cut back, 2 bases at V and 4 bases at J, with 6 bases in the middle. Germline values: CDR1 SGHAT, CDR2 FQNNGV. CDR3 length: 13 residues. The CDR3: CASSLSPYNEQFF. The CDR3, as DNA: TGTGCCAGCAGCTTATCTCCGTACAATGAGCAGTTCTTC.

Regarding this clone: A far bigger clonotype differs at one base, so this is likely a read error. Other DNA variants within this sample encode the same CDR3. The CDR3 region has the DNA TGTGCCAGCAGTTCAGGCAGCAATCAGCCCCAGCATTTT. It yields the protein CASSSGSNQPQHF. The V gene is TRBV7-9, the J gene TRBJ1-5; D remains unclear. V shed 6 bases and J shed 1 base, with 7 bases lying between them. Germline CDR1 SEHNR, CDR2 FQNEAQ (reference sequence). The CDR3 extends over 13 amino acids.

This clone was detected once. The chain couples TRBV18 to TRBJ2-7, with D perhaps assigned TRBD1 or TRBD2 (7 bases each). Germline V CDR1 and CDR2: KGHSH, LQKENI. Between the trimmed V and J ends, which lost 6 bases and 6 bases, there was a span of 27 bases. This CDR3 has 17 residues. The CDR3 spells CASSPRGGLAAPREQYF. CDR3 sequence (DNA): TGTGCCAGCTCCCCTAGAGGGGGCCTAGCGGCCCCCCGCGAGCAGTACTTC.

CDR3: CAISVGRSSGNTIYF. CDR3 in DNA: TGTGCCATCAGTGTAGGCAGAAGCTCTGGAAACACCATATATTTT. The V gene is TRBV10-3, the J gene TRBJ1-3; no reliable D call. Germline CDR1 and CDR2: ENHRY and SYGVKD. V lost 4 bases to trimming and J lost 0 bases, with 10 bases between them. The CDR3 runs 15 residues.